This T cell receptor (beta chain) comes out of a study of blood T cells in healthy people across ages. This clonotype was detected many times. Together with a sample-barcoded 5' primer, a J-beta primer mix was included in a second PCR lasting roughly 6 to 12 cycles. TCRdb re-called the 5' RACE reads with MiXCR, one entry per CDR3 protein. The sample includes about 640,000 distinct CDR3 sequences, about 30% of them seen just once. There are 18 residues in the CDR3. Deletions cut 5 bases from V and 0 bases from J, with 21 bases between. The V gene's germline CDR1 is MNHEY and CDR2 SVGEGT. V usage is TRBV6-2 or TRBV6-3 and J usage is TRBJ2-3; either TRBD1 or TRBD2 may supply D (5 bases each). The receptor's source is a woman aged 80 or over in good health. The sequenced sample consisted of blood. The CDR3 DNA reads TGTGCCAGCAGTGGACGGAAACCCCTCGGGGCTAGCACAGATACGCAGTATTTT. Amino acid sequence: CASSGRKPLGASTDTQYF.